This TCR beta chain originates from a study of blood T cell repertoires in COVID-19. Study at large: COVID-19 samples from acute and convalescent phases originated in the United States, Italy and Spain. T cells, B-cell-depleted T cells, or PBMCs provided the cDNA or gDNA that served as material.

Original handling: Reference gene primers were amplified, and this amplification served to estimate nucleated cell counts. Profiled with immunoSEQ multiplex PCR; TCRdb holds only in-frame clones, not every one. That table is the source of V, J and clone size, and D and trimming were worked out from the DNA. In the table there are roughly 300,000 clones, over 75% of which are singletons. V lost 1 base and J 0 bases, leaving 16 bases between the germline ends. Germline V lookup: CDR1 LGHDT, CDR2 YNNKEL (reference sequence). The CDR3 length is 18 residues. Sequenced sample: peripheral blood. This chain joins TRBV3-1 (or the pseudogene TRBV3-2) and TRBJ2-4; a possible D gene is TRBD1 (6 bases). The sequence was collected from a human donor in a cohort sampled during active COVID-19. CDR3 protein: CASSQGIRQDIAKNIQYF. In nucleotides, the CDR3 is TGTGCCAGCAGCCAAGGCATTAGACAGGATATAGCCAAAAACATTCAGTACTTC.